This TCR beta chain was identified in a study of T cells in Graves' hyperthyroidism and ophthalmopathy. Study-wide background: Prior to any treatment, at the point of initial diagnosis, peripheral blood was collected.

Study results and caveats: Progression to ophthalmopathy was predicted a median of about six months early. Most clonotypes expanded in the thyroid (above 0.001) were also present in blood.

After removal of 3 bases from V and 3 bases from J, the junction contained 7 bases not matched to a gene. The CDR3 consists of 15 residues. The germline gives CDR1 MNHEY, CDR2 SMNVEV (reference sequence). TCR beta CDR3 sequences were amplified from RNA transcripts. HTBI primers drove first-round RT-PCR of the TCR CDR3. MiXCR, applied by TCRdb to the multiplex PCR reads, yields one record per CDR3 protein. The sample has under 300,000 distinct CDR3 sequences, about 14% seen once. There are many counts of this clonotype. Its antigen is as yet unknown. Sequenced input: blood. This sequence originates from a woman in her twenties or thirties with Graves' hyperthyroidism that later progressed to Graves' ophthalmopathy. The chain uses TRBV27 and TRBJ2-7; 8 bases map to TRBD2. For the CDR3, the DNA is TGTGCCAGCAGTTTTTACGCGGGAGGTAGCTACGAGCAGTACTTC. Its protein product is CASSFYAGGSYEQYF.